This is a list of T cell receptor beta chains from one sample in a study of T cells in Graves' hyperthyroidism and ophthalmopathy. TCRdb ran MiXCR on the multiplex PCR reads and lists one entry per CDR3 protein. The sample has over 650,000 distinct CDR3 sequences, 45% seen once. The sequenced material came from peripheral blood or thyroid tissue (not recorded which). These receptors all come from an adult man with Graves' disease, either hyperthyroidism or ophthalmopathy (not recorded which). Each CDR3 is given with its conserved first and last residue. A D gene is named only where the DNA matches it firmly. Size is omitted from some rows. Given values are once, few, many or a class for expanded clones.

>.|.|TRBV12-3/TRBV12-4|TRBJ1-2
CAIRDTDRGNYGYTF
TGTGCCATCAGAGATACTGACAGAGGGAACTATGGCTACACCTTC
>few|.|TRBV12-3/TRBV12-4|TRBJ1-1
CASRAGRSTEAFF
TGTGCCAGCAGAGCAGGCCGGTCGACTGAAGCTTTCTTT
>few|.|TRBV20-1|TRBJ1-1
CSAREGNQDNTEAFF
TGCAGTGCTAGAGAAGGAAACCAAGATAACACTGAAGCTTTCTTT
>.|TRBD2|TRBV10-3|TRBJ2-5
CAISEAGGGETQYF
TGTGCCATCAGTGAGGCGGGAGGAGGGGAGACCCAGTACTTC
>few|TRBD1|TRBV7-9|TRBJ2-7
CASSSGTGRNYEQYF
TGTGCCAGCAGCTCCGGGACAGGGCGAAACTACGAGCAGTACTTC
>.|.|TRBV2|TRBJ1-1
CARDPGDTEAFF
TGTGCTAGAGATCCCGGAGACACTGAAGCTTTCTTT
>.|.|TRBV7-8|TRBJ2-5
CASWRQGGETQYF
TGTGCCAGCTGGCGGCAGGGAGGAGAGACCCAGTACTTC
>.|TRBD1|TRBV19|TRBJ1-2
CASSHLPGQGMDGYTF
TGTGCCAGCAGTCACCTGCCGGGACAGGGGATGGATGGCTACACCTTC
>.|.|TRBV10-3|TRBJ2-7
CARDPPGLPTYEQYF
TGTGCTAGAGATCCACCCGGACTGCCGACCTACGAGCAGTACTTC
>few|.|TRBV9|TRBJ1-4
CASSVDKTNEKLFF
TGTGCCAGCAGCGTCGACAAAACTAATGAAAAACTGTTTTTT
>few|TRBD1|TRBV7-9|TRBJ1-1
CASRSGGPNTEAFF
TGTGCCAGCAGATCAGGGGGGCCGAACACTGAAGCTTTCTTT
>few|TRBD2|TRBV12-3/TRBV12-4|TRBJ2-7
CASSRGLAGGHEQYF
TGTGCCAGCAGTCGAGGACTAGCGGGAGGGCACGAGCAGTACTTC
>.|TRBD2|TRBV7-6|TRBJ2-1
CASSLGIAGAAYNEQFF
TGTGCCAGCAGCTTGGGAATAGCGGGAGCGGCCTACAATGAGCAGTTCTTC
>.|TRBD1|TRBV24-1|TRBJ1-5
CATSNRQLTGSSNQPQHF
TGTGCCACCTCCAACAGACAACTGACAGGGTCGAGCAATCAGCCCCAGCATTTT
>few|TRBD1|TRBV2|TRBJ1-1
CAGSRGQANTEAFF
TGTGCCGGAAGCCGGGGACAGGCCAACACTGAAGCTTTCTTT
>few|.|TRBV12-3/TRBV12-4|TRBJ1-2
CASSFRGENYGYTF
TGTGCCAGCAGTTTTCGGGGAGAGAACTATGGCTACACCTTC
>many|TRBD1|TRBV7-9|TRBJ2-5
CASSFQPGQGQETQYF
TGTGCCAGCAGCTTCCAACCCGGACAGGGGCAAGAGACCCAGTACTTC
>.|.|TRBV9|TRBJ1-2
CASRGTREDYGYTF
TGTGCCAGCAGGGGAACCCGGGAAGACTATGGCTACACCTTC
>many|TRBD2|TRBV10-3|TRBJ2-7
CAISDVGTRSREQYF
TGTGCCATCAGTGACGTTGGGACTAGGTCGCGCGAGCAGTACTTC
>.|.|TRBV10-1|TRBJ1-2
CASSESGVGNYGYTF
TGCGCCAGCAGTGAGTCCGGGGTGGGTAACTATGGCTACACCTTC
>.|.|TRBV7-9|TRBJ2-3
CASSWDTTHTQYF
TGTGCCAGCAGCTGGGACACCACGCATACGCAGTATTTT
>.|.|TRBV19|TRBJ1-6
CAWSVGYNSPLHF
TGTGCCTGGAGTGTCGGTTATAATTCACCCCTCCACTTT
>few|.|TRBV11-2|TRBJ1-1
CASSLPGNVFF
TGTGCCAGCAGCTTACCAGGGAATGTTTTCTTT
>.|.|TRBV10-3|TRBJ1-3
CAISEPMGAKNTIYF
TGTGCCATCAGTGAGCCCATGGGGGCGAAGAACACCATATATTTT
>.|.|TRBV20-1|TRBJ1-6
CSARDSRINSPLHF
TGCAGTGCTAGAGATAGTCGGATAAATTCACCCCTCCACTTT
>many|TRBD1|TRBV2|TRBJ1-4
CASSSNRDRGKKLFF
TGTGCCAGCAGTTCAAACCGGGACAGGGGGAAAAAACTGTTTTTT
>.|TRBD1|TRBV28|TRBJ2-7
CASSAGTGFHEQYF
TGTGCCAGCAGTGCCGGGACAGGGTTCCACGAGCAGTACTTC
>many|.|TRBV2|TRBJ1-2
CASSRARGYTF
TGTGCCAGCAGCCGGGCGAGAGGCTACACCTTC
>.|.|TRBV10-1|TRBJ2-5
CASHRAAQETQYF
TGCGCCAGCCACAGGGCGGCCCAAGAGACCCAGTACTTC
>.|.|TRBV10-1|TRBJ2-7
CASSETRGAGYEQYF
TGCGCCAGCAGTGAAACAAGGGGCGCGGGCTACGAGCAGTACTTC
>.|TRBD1|TRBV19|TRBJ1-5
CASSTTGGPDSNQPQHF
TGTGCCAGTAGTACTACAGGGGGCCCTGATAGCAATCAGCCCCAGCATTTT
>once|.|TRBV5-1|TRBJ1-1
CASSMGVSAEAFF
TGCGCCAGCAGCATGGGCGTTTCCGCTGAAGCTTTCTTT
>.|.|TRBV2|TRBJ1-4
CASSLGPGSEKLFF
TGTGCCAGCAGCTTGGGACCGGGCTCTGAAAAACTGTTTTTT
>.|.|TRBV20-1|TRBJ1-5
CSARGTGFFNQPQHF
TGCAGTGCTAGAGGAACAGGGTTTTTTAATCAGCCCCAGCATTTT
>.|.|TRBV11-1|TRBJ1-4
CASSRTRDVLEKLFF
TGTGCCAGCAGTCGGACCCGGGACGTTCTTGAAAAACTGTTTTTT
>.|TRBD1|TRBV19|TRBJ1-5
CASTKTGGLGQPQHF
TGTGCCAGTACAAAGACAGGGGGGTTAGGTCAGCCCCAGCATTTT
>.|TRBD2|TRBV7-6|TRBJ2-5
CASSLAEQETQYF
TGTGCCAGCAGCCTAGCGGAACAAGAGACCCAGTACTTC
>.|.|TRBV2|TRBJ2-7
CASSDPLGRVNEQYF
TGTGCCAGCAGTGACCCCCTCGGCAGGGTCAACGAGCAGTACTTC
>few|.|TRBV7-9|TRBJ2-5
CASSLSDHRETQYF
TGTGCCAGTAGTCTCTCAGACCATCGGGAGACCCAGTACTTC
>.|.|TRBV7-9|TRBJ2-7
CASSLEHGGVDEQYF
TGTGCCAGCAGCTTAGAGCACGGGGGAGTGGACGAGCAGTACTTC